This T cell receptor (beta chain) was profiled in a study of blood T cells in healthy people across ages. At the level of the study: About one barcoded beta molecule per two T cells was captured by template switching.

There are 14 residues in the CDR3. The V end lost 10 bases, the J end lost 1 base, and 15 bases lay between the germline ends. Germline V lookup: CDR1 MNHEY, CDR2 SVGEGT. It was with a sample-barcoded 5' primer and a J-beta primer mix that a second PCR of about 7 to 12 cycles was run. TCRdb redid the calling of the 5' RACE reads with MiXCR, one entry per CDR3 protein. The data contain roughly 2 million distinct CDR3 sequences, 49% of them singletons. The chain joins TRBV6-2 or TRBV6-3 to TRBJ2-3; either TRBD1 or TRBD2 may fit D (5 bases each). The receptor was isolated from a woman aged 35 to 49 in good health. The material sequenced was blood. CDR3 region: CATDPGRRTDTQYF. The CDR3 DNA reads as TGTGCCACCGACCCGGGACGGCGCACAGATACGCAGTATTTT.